This section outlines one T cell receptor (beta chain) sequence together with its context. Its target is unknown. Trimming left V 2 bases short and J 3 bases short, with 11 bases between. The CDR3 runs 15 residues. CDR1 and CDR2 (germline): MDHEN, SYDVKM. The data are from a study of PD-1 blockade in classical Hodgkin lymphoma. Only in-frame clones appear in the TCRdb table, and some are missing; sequencing was by immunoSEQ multiplex PCR. The sample comprises tens of thousands of clones, approximately 90% of which are singletons, and approximately 3.9% rests with the top ten. Time point: newly diagnosed, previously untreated cHL patient sample. The authors used newly diagnosed, untreated classical Hodgkin lymphoma PBMCs as comparison. Regarding the study as a whole: Reports described newly diagnosed patients as having lower baseline TCR diversity than healthy donors.

This TCR was recovered from a human donor with classical Hodgkin lymphoma. The source material was peripheral blood mononuclear cells (PBMCs). The rearrangement joins TRBV28 to TRBJ2-1, with D unresolved. The CDR3 DNA is TGTGCCAGCAGTTTAGGGGATTTCAGCTACAATGAGCAGTTCTTC. It encodes CASSLGDFSYNEQFF.